The rows below give T cell receptor beta chains drawn from one sample of a study of blood T cell repertoires in COVID-19. Here immunoSEQ multiplex PCR was the method, and the copy in TCRdb shows in-frame clones only, minus some. The repertoire holds fewer than 250,000 clones, with 70% to 90% as singletons. The sample was peripheral blood. Receptors were obtained from a man in his forties or fifties with acute or convalescent COVID-19. Both conserved end residues are part of each CDR3. The D gene is left open where the match is weak. Part of the rows lack a size; the others show once, few, many or a class for expanded clones.

>TRBV7-3|TRBD1|15|once|TRBJ1-1
TGTGCCAGCAGCTTCTCGACAGGGGGAAGGACTGAAGCTTTCTTT
CASSFSTGGRTEAFF
>TRBV5-4|.|15|.|TRBJ1-6
TGTGCCAGCAGCTTGGTACAGAGTAATAATTCACCCCTCCACTTT
CASSLVQSNNSPLHF
>TRBV5-1|TRBD1|15|.|TRBJ2-3
TGCGCCAGCAGCTTCGGGACAGGGAGTACAGATACGCAGTATTTT
CASSFGTGSTDTQYF
>TRBV6-5|TRBD2|15|.|TRBJ2-7
TGTGCCAGCAGCCTCGGACTAGCGGGCGGCTACGAGCAGTACTTC
CASSLGLAGGYEQYF
>TRBV18|.|14|.|TRBJ1-1
TGTGCCAGCTCACCAACAGGACGGAACACTGAAGCTTTCTTT
CASSPTGRNTEAFF
>TRBV29-1|.|11|.|TRBJ1-2
TGCAGCGTAACAGGGACCTATGGCTACACCTTC
CSVTGTYGYTF
>TRBV2|TRBD1|15|many|TRBJ2-7
TGTGCCAGCGAAAACCGGGGACAGGGGGCCAACGAGCAGTACTTC
CASENRGQGANEQYF
>TRBV28|.|12|.|TRBJ1-2
TGTGCCATCCCGTCACAGAACTATGGCTACACCTTC
CAIPSQNYGYTF
>TRBV30|TRBD2|13|.|TRBJ2-7
TGTGCCTGGACTAGCGGGAGGGGTTACGAGCAGTACTTC
CAWTSGRGYEQYF
>TRBV6-6|.|16|few|TRBJ1-2
TGTGCCAGCAGTCGAGAACCCGCAGGGGTCGGCTATGGCTACACCTTC
CASSREPAGVGYGYTF
>TRBV18|TRBD1|14|.|TRBJ2-1
TGTGCCAGCTCAACCGGACAGGGGAGAGATGAGCAGTTCTTC
CASSTGQGRDEQFF
>TRBV6-6|.|14|.|TRBJ2-7
TGTGCCAGCAGTTCTAGGACAGCCTCCTACGAGCAGTACTTC
CASSSRTASYEQYF
>TRBV5-4|.|13|.|TRBJ2-2
TGTGCCAGCAGGGAGGGTACCACCGGGGAGCTGTTTTTT
CASREGTTGELFF
>TRBV19|TRBD1|17|.|TRBJ1-1
TGTGCCAGTAGGACCCTGACAGGGTTGATAATGAACACTGAAGCTTTCTTT
CASRTLTGLIMNTEAFF
>TRBV2|.|14|.|TRBJ1-1
TGTGCCAGCAGTGAATGGGCCCGAAACACTGAAGCTTTCTTT
CASSEWARNTEAFF
>TRBV6-5|TRBD1|15|.|TRBJ1-2
TGTGCCAGCAGTTTCGGGACAGGTCTTAACTATGGCTACACCTTC
CASSFGTGLNYGYTF
>TRBV2|.|15|.|TRBJ2-1
TGTGCCAGCACTCTTGAGGCCACCCCTAGAGGTGAGCAGTTCTTC
CASTLEATPRGEQFF
>TRBV5-1|TRBD2|14|.|TRBJ2-1
TGCGCCAGCAGCTTAAGCGGGAGATGGAATGAGCAGTTCTTC
CASSLSGRWNEQFF
>TRBV13|TRBD1|17|.|TRBJ2-1
TGTGCCAGCAGTGACAGGGGGCCAGGGGTTGAAGACAATGAGCAGTTCTTC
CASSDRGPGVEDNEQFF
>TRBV7-9|.|14|.|TRBJ1-6
TGTGCCAGCAGCTTCACCGACTGGAATTCACCCCTCCACTTT
CASSFTDWNSPLHF
>TRBV20-1|.|11|.|TRBJ2-7
TGCAGTGCTGGAGTATCCTACGAGCAGTACTTC
CSAGVSYEQYF
>TRBV6-4|TRBD1|14|few|TRBJ1-1
TGTGCCAGCAGTCGGGACAGGGGTAGCACTGAAGCTTTCTTT
CASSRDRGSTEAFF
>TRBV6-5|.|13|.|TRBJ2-7
TGTGCCAGCAGGGAGTTAGCTTCCTACGAGCAGTACTTC
CASRELASYEQYF
>TRBV2|.|14|.|TRBJ2-5
TGTGCCAGCAGTTACCGTGAGGGCGGAGAGACCCAGTACTTC
CASSYREGGETQYF
>TRBV13|.|13|.|TRBJ1-4
TGTGCCAGCAGCGGATACAGTGGGGGGAAACTGTTTTTT
CASSGYSGGKLFF
>TRBV14|TRBD1|18|.|TRBJ1-2
TGTGCCAGCAGCCCGGTGACAGGGACAGCCTCCCCCAACTATGGCTACACCTTC
CASSPVTGTASPNYGYTF
>TRBV3-1/TRBV3-2|.|16|once|TRBJ1-6
TGTGCCAGCAGCCAAATTTCCAGCTCCTATAATTCACCCCTCCACTTT
CASSQISSSYNSPLHF
>TRBV18|.|15|.|TRBJ2-7
TGTGCCAGCTCACCATTTGCCAGTCGAAACTACGAGCAGTACTTC
CASSPFASRNYEQYF
>TRBV5-1|.|13|.|TRBJ1-5
TGCGCCAGCAGCTCGACACCAGATCAGCCCCAGCATTTT
CASSSTPDQPQHF
>TRBV11-1|.|14|once|TRBJ2-7
TGTGCCAGCAGCTCACGGACAGCATTCTACGAGCAGTACTTC
CASSSRTAFYEQYF
>TRBV9|TRBD2|18|.|TRBJ2-3
TGTGCCAGCAGCCCAACTAGCGGGGGGGCCTACCTCACAGATACGCAGTATTTT
CASSPTSGGAYLTDTQYF
>TRBV10-3|TRBD1|14|.|TRBJ2-7
TGTGCCATCAGTGCCGGGACAGGAACTAATGGGCAGTACTTC
CAISAGTGTNGQYF
>TRBV5-6|.|13|.|TRBJ1-2
TGTGCCAGCAGCCGCAGGGGTTTCTATGGCTACACCTTC
CASSRRGFYGYTF
>TRBV6-2/TRBV6-3|.|17|few|TRBJ1-4
TGTGCCAGCAGTTACTCGATTGGACAGACAACTAATGAAAAACTGTTTTTT
CASSYSIGQTTNEKLFF
>TRBV10-2|.|15|.|TRBJ1-5
TGCGCCACCAGAGACAGGCGGGTTTCCAATCAGCCCCAGCATTTT
CATRDRRVSNQPQHF
>TRBV7-9|TRBD2|12|.|TRBJ2-2
TGTGCCAGCTCCGGGGGGTTCGGGGAGCTGTTTTTT
CASSGGFGELFF
>TRBV11-3|.|12|.|TRBJ2-1
TGTGCCAGCAGCTTAGATGGCTATGAGCAGTTCTTC
CASSLDGYEQFF
>TRBV18|.|15|.|TRBJ1-1
TGTGCCAGCTCACCACCAGGACAATATGACACTGAAGCTTTCTTT
CASSPPGQYDTEAFF
>TRBV6-4|.|13|.|TRBJ2-2
TGTGCCAGCAGTGTTGTGAGGGACGGGGAGCTGTTTTTT
CASSVVRDGELFF
>TRBV7-8|.|14|.|TRBJ1-5
TGTGCCAGCAGCTCCCGGAGGTTCGGTCAGCCCCAGCATTTT
CASSSRRFGQPQHF
>TRBV2|.|13|.|TRBJ2-7
TGTGCCAGCAGTGAAGGCGGATCCTACGAGCAGTACTTC
CASSEGGSYEQYF
>TRBV12-3/TRBV12-4|.|13|.|TRBJ1-1
TGTGCCAGCAGTTTCGCCGGAGGTACTGAAGCTTTCTTT
CASSFAGGTEAFF
>TRBV27|TRBD1|15|.|TRBJ2-7
TGTGCCAGCAGTTTGTCACAGGGGGTAACCTACGAGCAGTACTTC
CASSLSQGVTYEQYF
>TRBV6-1|TRBD2|16|.|TRBJ2-3
TGTGCCAGCAGTGAAGTGATCGGGGGGAGCACAGATACGCAGTATTTT
CASSEVIGGSTDTQYF
>TRBV7-9|.|14|.|TRBJ1-1
TGTGCCAGCAGCGCGCCGTCCATGAACACTGAAGCTTTCTTT
CASSAPSMNTEAFF
>TRBV2|.|10|.|TRBJ1-2
TGTGCCAGCAGAAATTCGTATCGGGGCTTC
CASRNSYRGF
>TRBV19|.|15|.|TRBJ2-6
TGTGCCAGTAGTTTCGGACTCTCTGGGGCCAACGTCCTGACTTTC
CASSFGLSGANVLTF
>TRBV21-1|.|15|.|TRBJ2-7
TGTGCCAGCAGCCGAGAGGGAGGGGTCCGCTACGAGCAGTACTTC
CASSREGGVRYEQYF
>TRBV11-3|.|12|.|TRBJ1-6
TGTGCCAGCCGCGGATGGAGTTCACCCCTCCACTTT
CASRGWSSPLHF
>TRBV10-3|TRBD1|14|few|TRBJ1-5
TGTGCCATCAAAGGACAGGACGCCTATCAGCCCCAGCATTTT
CAIKGQDAYQPQHF
>TRBV7-9|.|15|.|TRBJ2-5
TGTGCCAGCAGCCCCCCTAGGGGGGGTACTCCGACCCAGTACTTC
CASSPPRGGTPTQYF